These 12 T cell receptor beta chains came from one sample sequenced in a study of early T cells in non-severe SARS-CoV-2 infection. TCRdb recomputed calls from the 5' RACE reads with MiXCR, one row per CDR3 protein. The table shows roughly 18,000 distinct CDR3 sequences, with roughly 6.1% occurring only once. What was sequenced was whole blood. These receptors came from an adult who was a healthcare worker with PCR-confirmed SARS-CoV-2 infection or an uninfected control (not recorded which).

This clonotype was found many times. This chain connects TRBV5-1 to TRBJ2-7; no clear D. Germline V gives CDR1 SGHRS, CDR2 YFSETQ. This CDR3 is 14 amino acids long. V was cut by 2 bases and J by 0 bases, with 9 bases left in between. The CDR3 DNA is TGCGCCAGCAGCTTCTTAGGATCCTCCTACGAGCAGTACTTC. Its protein is CASSFLGSSYEQYF. Filled out from reference TRBV5-1 and TRBJ2-7, the complete variable domain reads KAGVTQTPRYLIKTRGQQVTLSCSPISGHRSVSWYQQTPGQGLQFLFEYFSETQRNKGNFPGRFSGRQFSNSRSEMNVSTLELGDSALYLCASSFLGSSYEQYFGPGTRLTVT.

There are many counts of this clonotype. This chain joins TRBV20-1 and TRBJ2-7; 9 bases agree with TRBD2. Germline V lookup: CDR1 DFQATT, CDR2 SNEGSKA (reference sequence). CDR3 length equals 14 residues. J gave up 1 base and V 5 bases, and 6 bases lay outside the gene matches. The DNA of the CDR3 is TGCAGTGCTTTGCCGGGACTAGCTTCCTACGAGCAGTACTTC. Protein: CSALPGLASYEQYF.

This clonotype was counted ten times or more. The chain carries TRBV10-2 and TRBJ2-3; the D gene is possibly TRBD2 (5 bases). From germline, CDR1 is WSHSY and CDR2 SAAADI. V gave up 4 bases and J gave up 2 bases, with 10 bases separating them. This CDR3 contains 14 residues. This CDR3 is CASSVAEVTDTQYF. DNA of the CDR3: TGCGCCAGCAGTGTGGCGGAGGTCACAGATACGCAGTATTTT.

The rearrangement links TRBV10-3 to TRBJ2-7; D gene uncertain. CDR1 is ENHRY and CDR2 is SYGVKD in the germline V gene. CDR3 length equals 15 residues. Trimming stripped 3 bases from V and 0 bases from J, with 12 bases between. The CDR3 protein is CAISEDTSPSYEQYF. CDR3 coding DNA: TGTGCCATCAGTGAAGACACTTCCCCCTCCTACGAGCAGTACTTC.

This clonotype was found many times. This chain's CDR3 is CASSLSGIEQETQYF. The CDR3 region has the DNA TGCGCCAGCAGTTTAAGCGGGATTGAACAAGAGACCCAGTACTTC. J is TRBJ2-5 and V is TRBV5-1, with 7 bases lining up with TRBD2. Germline V gene sequence: CDR1 SGHRS, CDR2 YFSETQ. The junction had 9 bases not matched to a gene; V was cut back by 5 bases and J by 2 bases. The CDR3 sequence is 15 residues long.

The sample holds a few counts of this clonotype. This chain uses TRBV29-1 with TRBJ2-1, with a weak D call TRBD2 (5 bases). With 6 bases removed from V and 5 bases from J, the gap between germline ends came to 14 bases. Germline CDR1 SQVTM, CDR2 ANQGSEA. There are 13 residues in the CDR3. CDR3 amino acids: CSVLRDLNNEQFF. Here the CDR3 DNA reads TGCAGCGTCCTACGGGATTTGAACAATGAGCAGTTCTTC.

This clonotype was detected many times. The chain carries TRBV2 and TRBJ1-4; TRBD1 aligns across 10 bases. The CDR3 consists of 14 residues. Germline trimming cut 5 bases from V and 7 bases from J; bases unmatched to any gene: 4. CDR1 SNHLY and CDR2 FYNNEI come from the germline V gene. CDR3 protein: CASSPRTGGEKLFF. CDR3 sequence (DNA): TGTGCCAGCAGTCCCCGGACAGGGGGTGAAAAACTGTTTTTT.

This clonotype was detected many times. The chain uses TRBV6-5 and TRBJ1-6; tentatively, D is TRBD1 (6 bases). The CDR3 length is 16 residues. Trimming shortened V by 2 bases and J by 6 bases, and 14 bases separated the two germline ends. From germline, CDR1 is MNHEY and CDR2 SVGAGI. The CDR3: CASSYGINRVNSPLHF. The CDR3 DNA follows: TGTGCCAGCAGTTACGGTATAAACAGGGTTAATTCACCCCTCCACTTT.

This clonotype was seen more than once but under ten times. The chain carries TRBV5-1 and TRBJ2-7, with TRBD1 identical over 7 bases. V was pared by 3 bases and J by 6 bases, with 3 bases of the junction left unmatched. Germline-derived CDR1 and CDR2 are SGHRS and YFSETQ. This CDR3 contains 12 residues. Here the CDR3 reads CASSSQGVEQYF. Written as DNA, the CDR3 is TGCGCCAGCAGCTCGCAGGGGGTCGAGCAGTACTTC.

A remark on this clonotype: With a much larger clone just one base away, this may be a read error. The rearrangement uses TRBV9 and TRBJ2-3; no clear D. Germline loops: CDR1 SGDLS, CDR2 YYNGEE. The CDR3 length is 16 residues. Trimming stripped 8 bases from V and 0 bases from J, with 19 bases between. The CDR3 sequence: CARSPLPGESTDTQYF. In DNA, the CDR3 is TGTGCCAGAAGCCCTCTCCCCGGAGAAAGCACAGATACGCAGTATTTT.

V and J are TRBV11-1 and TRBJ2-1, with D maybe TRBD1 (5 bases). V lost 1 base and J 8 bases, leaving 21 bases between the germline ends. The CDR3 extends over 17 amino acids. In germline, CDR1 is SGHAT, CDR2 FQDESV (reference sequence). The CDR3 DNA reads TGTGCCAGCAGCTTAGGTAGACGCAGGGAAAATTGGCATGAGCAGTTCTTC. Its protein product is CASSLGRRRENWHEQFF.

In this sample, this clonotype turned up many times. The V call is TRBV29-1, the J call TRBJ2-3, with a tentative D call TRBD1 (6 bases). Germline-derived CDR1 and CDR2 are SQVTM and ANQGSEA. Trimming removed 7 bases from V and 4 bases from J, with 15 bases in between. This CDR3 comprises 13 residues. The CDR3 region has the DNA TGCAGCGCCAAGACAGGAGGCGCAGATACGCAGTATTTT. Protein: CSAKTGGADTQYF.